These T cell receptor beta chains were read from a single sample in a study of T cell responses to AZD1222 COVID-19 vaccine. This table comes from immunoSEQ multiplex PCR, and its TCRdb copy is limited to in-frame clones, with some not included. The table has about 86,000 clones, 88% seen once. The source was peripheral blood, collected 28 days after the second AZD1222 dose. All receptors derive from an adult who received the AZD1222 COVID-19 vaccine. CDR3s include the opening cysteine and the closing phenylalanine or tryptophan. Fields, in order: J gene, clone size, V gene, D gene, CDR3 protein, CDR3 DNA. D genes are given only for firm matches. Where a row states a size, it is once, few, many or the class of an expanded clone; other rows omit it.

j_gene: TRBJ2-1; abundance: -; v_gene: TRBV10-3; d_gene: -; CDR3aa: CAISESRESNEQFF; CDR3nt: TGTGCCATCAGTGAGAGCCGGGAGAGCAATGAGCAGTTCTTC
j_gene: TRBJ2-5; abundance: -; v_gene: TRBV3-1/TRBV3-2; d_gene: -; CDR3aa: CASSQEHWGRETQYF; CDR3nt: TGTGCCAGCAGCCAAGAACATTGGGGGCGAGAGACCCAGTACTTC
j_gene: TRBJ1-2; abundance: -; v_gene: TRBV7-6; d_gene: TRBD1; CDR3aa: CASSRTGGNGYTF; CDR3nt: TGTGCCAGCAGCAGGACAGGGGGCAATGGCTACACCTTC
j_gene: TRBJ1-1; abundance: -; v_gene: TRBV28; d_gene: -; CDR3aa: CASSFGRPNTEAFF; CDR3nt: TGTGCCAGCAGTTTTGGCAGACCCAACACTGAAGCTTTCTTT
j_gene: TRBJ1-4; abundance: -; v_gene: TRBV18; d_gene: TRBD1; CDR3aa: CASSPRQGAEKLFF; CDR3nt: TGTGCCAGCTCCCCGCGACAGGGGGCAGAAAAACTGTTTTTT
j_gene: TRBJ2-7; abundance: -; v_gene: TRBV14; d_gene: -; CDR3aa: CASSQETVSEQYF; CDR3nt: TGTGCCAGCAGCCAAGAGACGGTGAGCGAGCAGTACTTC
j_gene: TRBJ1-5; abundance: -; v_gene: TRBV2; d_gene: -; CDR3aa: CASSVSGGNQPQHF; CDR3nt: TGTGCCAGCAGTGTTTCGGGGGGCAATCAGCCCCAGCATTTT
j_gene: TRBJ1-2; abundance: once; v_gene: TRBV20-1; d_gene: TRBD1; CDR3aa: CSASEDRASGYTF; CDR3nt: TGCAGTGCTAGTGAGGACAGGGCCTCTGGCTACACCTTC
j_gene: TRBJ1-1; abundance: -; v_gene: TRBV28; d_gene: -; CDR3aa: CASSRRTDTEAFF; CDR3nt: TGTGCCAGCAGTCGTAGGACAGACACTGAAGCTTTCTTT
j_gene: TRBJ1-1; abundance: -; v_gene: TRBV4-2; d_gene: TRBD1; CDR3aa: CASSQKEDRVNTEAFF; CDR3nt: TGTGCCAGCAGCCAAAAGGAGGACAGGGTGAACACTGAAGCTTTCTTT
j_gene: TRBJ2-2; abundance: few; v_gene: TRBV5-1; d_gene: -; CDR3aa: CASSLASGTGELFF; CDR3nt: TGCGCCAGCAGCTTGGCCTCAGGTACCGGGGAGCTGTTTTTT
j_gene: TRBJ2-2; abundance: few; v_gene: TRBV6-5; d_gene: -; CDR3aa: CASSYSVEATTGELFF; CDR3nt: TGTGCCAGCAGTTACTCCGTGGAGGCGACCACCGGGGAGCTGTTTTTT
j_gene: TRBJ2-2; abundance: -; v_gene: TRBV6-4; d_gene: TRBD2; CDR3aa: CASRPTSGSPGELFF; CDR3nt: TGTGCCAGCAGACCTACTAGCGGGAGCCCCGGGGAGCTGTTTTTT
j_gene: TRBJ2-7; abundance: -; v_gene: TRBV4-2; d_gene: -; CDR3aa: CASSQDYSRDYEQYF; CDR3nt: TGTGCCAGCAGCCAAGATTATTCCAGGGACTACGAGCAGTACTTC
j_gene: TRBJ1-1; abundance: once; v_gene: TRBV18; d_gene: TRBD1; CDR3aa: CASSKTRDRVTLNTEAFF; CDR3nt: TGTGCCAGCTCCAAGACCCGGGACAGAGTAACTCTGAACACTGAAGCTTTCTTT
j_gene: TRBJ1-3; abundance: few; v_gene: TRBV6-5; d_gene: -; CDR3aa: CASKDPGSGNTIYF; CDR3nt: TGTGCCAGCAAGGACCCAGGGAGTGGAAACACCATATATTTT
j_gene: TRBJ1-1; abundance: -; v_gene: TRBV7-2; d_gene: -; CDR3aa: CASSIGVNTEAFF; CDR3nt: TGTGCCAGCAGTATCGGGGTGAACACTGAAGCTTTCTTT
j_gene: TRBJ2-3; abundance: once; v_gene: TRBV27; d_gene: -; CDR3aa: CASRLYQTDYTDTQYF; CDR3nt: TGTGCCAGCCGCCTATATCAAACGGACTATACAGATACGCAGTATTTT
j_gene: TRBJ2-1; abundance: -; v_gene: TRBV3-1/TRBV3-2; d_gene: TRBD2; CDR3aa: CASSLRTSGNNEQFF; CDR3nt: TGTGCCAGCAGCCTCCGGACTAGCGGGAACAATGAGCAGTTCTTC
j_gene: TRBJ1-4; abundance: -; v_gene: TRBV18; d_gene: TRBD1; CDR3aa: CASSTLDRGATNEKLFF; CDR3nt: TGTGCCAGCTCAACCCTGGACAGGGGAGCAACTAATGAAAAACTGTTTTTT
j_gene: TRBJ2-1; abundance: -; v_gene: TRBV4-2; d_gene: -; CDR3aa: CASSQAREQFF; CDR3nt: TGTGCCAGCAGCCAAGCTCGCGAGCAGTTCTTC
j_gene: TRBJ1-1; abundance: -; v_gene: TRBV28; d_gene: TRBD1; CDR3aa: CASSLRWGQGSLMNTEAFF; CDR3nt: TGTGCCAGCAGTTTAAGGTGGGGACAGGGGTCCCTCATGAACACTGAAGCTTTCTTT
j_gene: TRBJ1-1; abundance: -; v_gene: TRBV6-4; d_gene: -; CDR3aa: CASSDSGKWDSEAFF; CDR3nt: TGTGCCAGCAGTGACTCAGGGAAGTGGGACTCTGAAGCTTTCTTT
j_gene: TRBJ2-7; abundance: -; v_gene: TRBV3-1/TRBV3-2; d_gene: TRBD2; CDR3aa: CASSHGEGRQRREQYF; CDR3nt: TGTGCCAGCAGCCACGGGGAGGGCAGGCAAAGGCGCGAGCAGTACTTC
j_gene: TRBJ1-2; abundance: -; v_gene: TRBV28; d_gene: -; CDR3aa: CASSLGLGGYTF; CDR3nt: TGTGCCAGCAGTTTAGGGCTTGGTGGCTACACCTTC
j_gene: TRBJ2-1; abundance: -; v_gene: TRBV3-1/TRBV3-2; d_gene: -; CDR3aa: CASSSRLGGYNEQFF; CDR3nt: TGTGCCAGCAGCTCCCGACTTGGGGGGTACAATGAGCAGTTCTTC
j_gene: TRBJ1-2; abundance: -; v_gene: TRBV19; d_gene: -; CDR3aa: CASSLMGSYGYTF; CDR3nt: TGTGCCAGTAGCCTTATGGGGTCCTATGGCTACACCTTC
j_gene: TRBJ2-5; abundance: -; v_gene: TRBV7-9; d_gene: TRBD1; CDR3aa: CASKPGQGQETQYF; CDR3nt: TGTGCCAGCAAGCCGGGACAGGGCCAAGAGACCCAGTACTTC
j_gene: TRBJ1-2; abundance: -; v_gene: TRBV7-9; d_gene: TRBD1; CDR3aa: CASSRGQGRDGYTF; CDR3nt: TGTGCCAGCAGCCGAGGACAGGGAAGGGATGGCTACACCTTC
j_gene: TRBJ2-1; abundance: -; v_gene: TRBV7-9; d_gene: -; CDR3aa: CASSLAGGFNEQFF; CDR3nt: TGTGCCAGCAGCTTAGCGGGAGGATTCAATGAGCAGTTCTTC
j_gene: TRBJ1-2; abundance: once; v_gene: TRBV9; d_gene: -; CDR3aa: CASSVAGRGGYTF; CDR3nt: TGTGCCAGCAGCGTAGCAGGGAGAGGAGGCTACACCTTC
j_gene: TRBJ2-1; abundance: -; v_gene: TRBV21-1; d_gene: -; CDR3aa: CASSKSEPGPLRGNEQFF; CDR3nt: TGTGCCAGCAGCAAAAGTGAGCCGGGCCCCTTAAGGGGGAATGAGCAGTTCTTC
j_gene: TRBJ2-7; abundance: -; v_gene: TRBV11-2; d_gene: -; CDR3aa: CASSSLLLEQYF; CDR3nt: TGTGCCAGCAGCTCCTTATTACTCGAGCAGTACTTC
j_gene: TRBJ1-2; abundance: -; v_gene: TRBV2; d_gene: -; CDR3aa: CASRRANYGYTF; CDR3nt: TGTGCCAGCCGAAGAGCTAACTATGGCTACACCTTC
j_gene: TRBJ1-1; abundance: -; v_gene: TRBV27; d_gene: TRBD1; CDR3aa: CASSTRTGMNTEAFF; CDR3nt: TGTGCCAGCAGTACAAGGACAGGGATGAACACTGAAGCTTTCTTT
j_gene: TRBJ2-3; abundance: -; v_gene: TRBV10-1; d_gene: -; CDR3aa: CASSENPADTQYF; CDR3nt: TGCGCCAGCAGTGAGAATCCAGCAGATACGCAGTATTTT
j_gene: TRBJ2-3; abundance: -; v_gene: TRBV7-2; d_gene: TRBD2; CDR3aa: CASSLWTGGLSTDTQYF; CDR3nt: TGTGCCAGCAGCTTGTGGACGGGAGGCCTAAGCACAGATACGCAGTATTTT
j_gene: TRBJ2-2; abundance: -; v_gene: TRBV28; d_gene: -; CDR3aa: CASSFSGGKSTRELFF; CDR3nt: TGTGCCAGCAGTTTTTCGGGGGGCAAATCGACCAGGGAGCTGTTTTTT
j_gene: TRBJ2-3; abundance: -; v_gene: TRBV19; d_gene: TRBD2; CDR3aa: CATEASGGTDTQYF; CDR3nt: TGTGCCACCGAGGCGAGCGGGGGCACAGATACGCAGTATTTT
j_gene: TRBJ2-1; abundance: few; v_gene: TRBV3-1/TRBV3-2; d_gene: -; CDR3aa: CASTPRVAVYNEQFF; CDR3nt: TGTGCCAGCACCCCCCGGGTAGCGGTCTACAATGAGCAGTTCTTC
j_gene: TRBJ1-4; abundance: -; v_gene: TRBV6-6; d_gene: TRBD1; CDR3aa: CASSPRRPGQGEKLFF; CDR3nt: TGTGCCAGCAGTCCCCGACGACCGGGACAGGGTGAAAAACTGTTTTTT
j_gene: TRBJ2-5; abundance: -; v_gene: TRBV6-5; d_gene: -; CDR3aa: CASKPGIRETQYF; CDR3nt: TGTGCCAGCAAACCAGGGATAAGGGAGACCCAGTACTTC
j_gene: TRBJ1-4; abundance: -; v_gene: TRBV4-1; d_gene: -; CDR3aa: CASSLDLVDGEKLFF; CDR3nt: TGCGCCAGCAGCCTAGACTTGGTGGACGGTGAAAAACTGTTTTTT
j_gene: TRBJ2-2; abundance: -; v_gene: TRBV5-1; d_gene: -; CDR3aa: CASSLVRTGELFF; CDR3nt: TGCGCCAGCAGCTTGGTGAGAACCGGGGAGCTGTTTTTT
j_gene: TRBJ2-3; abundance: -; v_gene: TRBV7-8; d_gene: TRBD2; CDR3aa: CATGTSGASTDTQYF; CDR3nt: TGCGCCACTGGGACTAGCGGGGCTAGCACAGATACGCAGTATTTT
j_gene: TRBJ2-2; abundance: -; v_gene: TRBV12-3/TRBV12-4; d_gene: -; CDR3aa: CASGTSDTGELFF; CDR3nt: TGTGCCAGCGGGACCTCGGACACCGGGGAGCTGTTTTTT
j_gene: TRBJ1-1; abundance: few; v_gene: TRBV7-8; d_gene: TRBD1; CDR3aa: CASSYPGTGRRAEAFF; CDR3nt: TGTGCCAGCAGCTACCCCGGGACAGGGAGAAGGGCTGAAGCTTTCTTT
j_gene: TRBJ2-1; abundance: once; v_gene: TRBV6-1; d_gene: TRBD2; CDR3aa: CASSETSGRRDEQFF; CDR3nt: TGTGCCAGCAGTGAAACTAGCGGGAGAAGGGATGAGCAGTTCTTC
j_gene: TRBJ2-2; abundance: -; v_gene: TRBV10-1; d_gene: -; CDR3aa: CASSDGQYTGELFF; CDR3nt: TGCGCCAGCAGTGATGGGCAGTACACCGGGGAGCTGTTTTTT
j_gene: TRBJ2-5; abundance: -; v_gene: TRBV27; d_gene: -; CDR3aa: CASSRREQETQYF; CDR3nt: TGTGCCAGCAGTCGGCGTGAGCAAGAGACCCAGTACTTC
j_gene: TRBJ2-1; abundance: once; v_gene: TRBV12-5; d_gene: -; CDR3aa: CASASWSYNEQFF; CDR3nt: TGTGCTAGTGCCTCTTGGAGTTACAATGAGCAGTTCTTC
j_gene: TRBJ2-6; abundance: -; v_gene: TRBV5-1; d_gene: TRBD1; CDR3aa: CASSLAGQGVPGANVLTF; CDR3nt: TGCGCCAGCAGCTTGGCAGGACAGGGCGTGCCCGGGGCCAACGTCCTGACTTTC
j_gene: TRBJ2-7; abundance: -; v_gene: TRBV19; d_gene: TRBD1; CDR3aa: CASRRDREDYEQYF; CDR3nt: TGTGCCAGTAGACGGGACAGGGAAGACTACGAGCAGTACTTC
j_gene: TRBJ1-1; abundance: -; v_gene: TRBV18; d_gene: -; CDR3aa: CASSPDGRNTEAFF; CDR3nt: TGTGCCAGCTCGCCCGACGGGCGAAACACTGAAGCTTTCTTT
j_gene: TRBJ1-1; abundance: -; v_gene: TRBV3-1/TRBV3-2; d_gene: -; CDR3aa: CASSQETANTEAFF; CDR3nt: TGTGCCAGCAGCCAAGAAACCGCGAACACTGAAGCTTTCTTT
j_gene: TRBJ1-6; abundance: -; v_gene: TRBV15; d_gene: -; CDR3aa: CATGMYNSPLHF; CDR3nt: TGTGCCACCGGCATGTATAATTCACCCCTCCACTTT
j_gene: TRBJ1-2; abundance: -; v_gene: TRBV27; d_gene: -; CDR3aa: CASSLSGRLHYGYTF; CDR3nt: TGTGCCAGCAGTTTATCCGGACGCCTTCACTATGGCTACACCTTC
j_gene: TRBJ1-2; abundance: -; v_gene: TRBV28; d_gene: TRBD1; CDR3aa: CASSSGGTGRYGYTF; CDR3nt: TGTGCCAGCAGTAGTGGCGGGACAGGAAGATATGGCTACACCTTC
j_gene: TRBJ1-2; abundance: -; v_gene: TRBV27; d_gene: TRBD1; CDR3aa: CASSLLTGPNYGYTF; CDR3nt: TGTGCCAGCAGTTTATTGACAGGGCCCAACTATGGCTACACCTTC
j_gene: TRBJ2-1; abundance: -; v_gene: TRBV6-2/TRBV6-3; d_gene: TRBD2; CDR3aa: CASSPGTSYNEQFF; CDR3nt: TGTGCCAGCAGCCCCGGGACTAGCTACAATGAGCAGTTCTTC